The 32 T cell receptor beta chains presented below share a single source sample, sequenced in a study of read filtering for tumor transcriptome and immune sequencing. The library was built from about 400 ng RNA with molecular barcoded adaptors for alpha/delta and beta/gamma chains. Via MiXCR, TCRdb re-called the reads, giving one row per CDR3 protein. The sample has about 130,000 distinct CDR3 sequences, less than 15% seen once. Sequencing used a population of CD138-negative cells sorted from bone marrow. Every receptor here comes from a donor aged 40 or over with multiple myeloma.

CDR3 nucleotides: TGTGCCAGCAACCCGAGCGGTAACTATGGCTACACCTTC. Translation gives CASNPSGNYGYTF. The V gene is TRBV9, the J gene TRBJ1-2; D is uncertain. The CDR3 has 13 amino acids. Germline loops: CDR1 SGDLS, CDR2 YYNGEE. Trimming stripped 6 bases from V and 1 base from J, with 10 bases between.

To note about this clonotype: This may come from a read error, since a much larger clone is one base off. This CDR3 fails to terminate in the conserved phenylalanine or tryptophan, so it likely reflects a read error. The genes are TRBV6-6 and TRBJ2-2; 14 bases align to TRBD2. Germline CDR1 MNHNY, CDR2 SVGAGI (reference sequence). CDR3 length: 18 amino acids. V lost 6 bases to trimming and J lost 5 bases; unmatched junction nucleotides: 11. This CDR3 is CASRQTSGRAAITGELFL. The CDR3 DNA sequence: TGTGCCAGCAGACAGACTAGCGGGAGGGCCGCGATTACCGGGGAGCTGTTTTTA.

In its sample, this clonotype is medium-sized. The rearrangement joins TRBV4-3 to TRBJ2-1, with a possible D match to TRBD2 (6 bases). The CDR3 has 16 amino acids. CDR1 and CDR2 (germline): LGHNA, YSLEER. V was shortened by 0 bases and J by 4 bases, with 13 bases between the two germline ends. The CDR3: CASSQDTLALYNEQFF. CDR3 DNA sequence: TGCGCCAGCAGCCAAGATACACTAGCTCTTTACAATGAGCAGTTCTTC.

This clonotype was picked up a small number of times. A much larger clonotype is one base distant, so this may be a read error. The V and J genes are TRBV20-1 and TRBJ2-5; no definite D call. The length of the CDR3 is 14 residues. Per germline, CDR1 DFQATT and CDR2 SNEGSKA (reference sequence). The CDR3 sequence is CSASEPHESETQHF. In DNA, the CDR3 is TGCAGTGCCTCCGAGCCCCACGAGTCGGAGACCCAGCACTTC.

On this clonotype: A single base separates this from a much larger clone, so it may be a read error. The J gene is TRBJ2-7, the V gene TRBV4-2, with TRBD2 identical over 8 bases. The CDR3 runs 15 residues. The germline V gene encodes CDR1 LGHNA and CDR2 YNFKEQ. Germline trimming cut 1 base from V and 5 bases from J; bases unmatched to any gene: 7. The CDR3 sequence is CASSQVSGSYHEQYF. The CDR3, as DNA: TGTGCCAGCAGCCAAGTAAGCGGGAGCTACCACGAGCAGTACTTC.

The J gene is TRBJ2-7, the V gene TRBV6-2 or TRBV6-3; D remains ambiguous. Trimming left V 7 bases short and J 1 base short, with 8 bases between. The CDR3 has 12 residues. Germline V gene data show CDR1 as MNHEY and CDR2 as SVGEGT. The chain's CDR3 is CASTGRSYEQYF. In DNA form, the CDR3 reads TGTGCCAGCACAGGCCGTTCCTACGAGCAGTACTTC.

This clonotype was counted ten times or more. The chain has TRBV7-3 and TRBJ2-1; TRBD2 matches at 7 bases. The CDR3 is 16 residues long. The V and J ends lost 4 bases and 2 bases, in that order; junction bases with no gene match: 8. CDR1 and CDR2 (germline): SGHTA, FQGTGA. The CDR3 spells CASSSLPGGPYNEQFF. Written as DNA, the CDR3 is TGTGCCAGCAGCTCCTTACCGGGAGGTCCCTACAATGAGCAGTTCTTC.

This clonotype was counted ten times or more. DNA of the CDR3: TGTGCCAGCAGCTTGGGACGGTACGAGCAGTACTTC. This encodes CASSLGRYEQYF. The chain recombines TRBV5-6 with TRBJ2-7; D remains ambiguous. Trimming took 0 bases from V and 4 from J, leaving 5 bases between them. The CDR3 consists of 12 residues. Germline V gene data show CDR1 as SGHDT and CDR2 as YYEEEE.

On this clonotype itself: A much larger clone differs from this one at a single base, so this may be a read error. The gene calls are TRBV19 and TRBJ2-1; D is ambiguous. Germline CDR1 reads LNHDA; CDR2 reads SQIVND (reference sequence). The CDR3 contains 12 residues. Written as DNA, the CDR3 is TGTGCCAGCAATGATCTCCTTAATGAGCAGTCCTTC. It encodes CASNDLLNEQSF.

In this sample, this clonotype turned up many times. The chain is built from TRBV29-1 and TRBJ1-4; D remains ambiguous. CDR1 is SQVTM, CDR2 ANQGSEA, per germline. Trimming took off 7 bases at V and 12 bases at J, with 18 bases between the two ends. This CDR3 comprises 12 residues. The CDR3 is CSGETDASELFF. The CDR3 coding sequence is TGCAGCGGTGAGACGGACGCGTCAGAACTGTTTTTT.

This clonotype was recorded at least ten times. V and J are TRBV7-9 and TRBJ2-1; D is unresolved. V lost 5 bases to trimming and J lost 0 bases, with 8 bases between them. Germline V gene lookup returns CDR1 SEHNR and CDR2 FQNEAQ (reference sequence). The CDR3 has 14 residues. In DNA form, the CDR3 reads TGTGCCAGCAGCAGGGTTACCTCCTACAATGAGCAGTTCTTC. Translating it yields CASSRVTSYNEQFF.

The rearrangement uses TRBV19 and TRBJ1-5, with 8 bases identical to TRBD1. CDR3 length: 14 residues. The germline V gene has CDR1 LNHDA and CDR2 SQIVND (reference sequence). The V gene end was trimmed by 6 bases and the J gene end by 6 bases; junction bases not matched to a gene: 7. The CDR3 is CASRPDRGAQPQHF. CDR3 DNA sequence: TGTGCCAGTAGGCCTGACAGGGGAGCTCAGCCCCAGCATTTT.

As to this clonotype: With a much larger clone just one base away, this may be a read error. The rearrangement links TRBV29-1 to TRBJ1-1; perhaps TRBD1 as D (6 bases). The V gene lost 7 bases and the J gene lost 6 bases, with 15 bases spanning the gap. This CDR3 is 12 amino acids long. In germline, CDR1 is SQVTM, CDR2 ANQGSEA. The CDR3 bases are TGCAGCGCCGAGCAGGGGAATTCTGAAGCTTTCTTT. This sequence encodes CSAEQGNSEAFF.

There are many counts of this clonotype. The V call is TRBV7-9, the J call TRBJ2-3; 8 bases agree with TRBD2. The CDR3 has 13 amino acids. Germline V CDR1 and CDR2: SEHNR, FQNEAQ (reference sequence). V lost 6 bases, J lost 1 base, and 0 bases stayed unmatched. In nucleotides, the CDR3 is TGTGCCAGCAGGCGGGAGGGCACAGATACGCAGTATTTT. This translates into CASRREGTDTQYF.

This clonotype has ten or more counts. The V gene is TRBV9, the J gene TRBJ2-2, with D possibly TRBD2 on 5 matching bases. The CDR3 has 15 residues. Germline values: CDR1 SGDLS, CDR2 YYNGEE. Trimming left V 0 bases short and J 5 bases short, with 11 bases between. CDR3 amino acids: CASSVGASLTGELFF. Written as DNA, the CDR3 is TGTGCCAGCAGCGTAGGGGCTAGCCTGACCGGGGAGCTGTTTTTT.

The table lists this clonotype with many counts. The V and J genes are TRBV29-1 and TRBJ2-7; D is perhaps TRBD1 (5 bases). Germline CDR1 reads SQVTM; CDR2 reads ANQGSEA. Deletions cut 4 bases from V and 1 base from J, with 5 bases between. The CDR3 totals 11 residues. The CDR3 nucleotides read TGCAGCGTTGGACAGTCCTACGAGCAGTACTTC. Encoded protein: CSVGQSYEQYF.

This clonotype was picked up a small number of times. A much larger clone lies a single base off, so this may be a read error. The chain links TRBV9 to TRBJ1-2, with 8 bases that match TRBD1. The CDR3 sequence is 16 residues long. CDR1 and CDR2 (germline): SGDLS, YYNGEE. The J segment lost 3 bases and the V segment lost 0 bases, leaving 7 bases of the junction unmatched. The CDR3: CASSVGFSRGHYGYTF. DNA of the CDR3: TGTGCCAGCAGCGTAGGCTTTTCCAGGGGGCACTATGGCTACACCTTC.

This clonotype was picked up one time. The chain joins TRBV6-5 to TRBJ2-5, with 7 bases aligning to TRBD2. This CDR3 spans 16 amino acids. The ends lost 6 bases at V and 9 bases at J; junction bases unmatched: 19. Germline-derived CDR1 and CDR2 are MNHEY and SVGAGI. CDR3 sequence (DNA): TGTGCCAGCAGCCTCCGAGGACGGGAGCCGGGGAGGGCCCAGTACTTC. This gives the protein CASSLRGREPGRAQYF.

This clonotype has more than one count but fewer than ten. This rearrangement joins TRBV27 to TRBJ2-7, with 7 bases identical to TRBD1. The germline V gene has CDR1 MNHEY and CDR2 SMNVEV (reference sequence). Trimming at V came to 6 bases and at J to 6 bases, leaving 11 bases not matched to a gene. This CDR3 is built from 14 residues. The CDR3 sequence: CASRPGGSFSEQYF. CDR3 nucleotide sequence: TGTGCCAGCAGGCCAGGGGGAAGTTTTAGCGAGCAGTACTTC.

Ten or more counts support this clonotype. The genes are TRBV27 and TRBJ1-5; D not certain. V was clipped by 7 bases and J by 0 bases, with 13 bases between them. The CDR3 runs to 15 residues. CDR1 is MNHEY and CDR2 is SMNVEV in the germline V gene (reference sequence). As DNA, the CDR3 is TGTGCCAGCACCAACCTTCCGTATAGCAATCAGCCCCAGCATTTT. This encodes CASTNLPYSNQPQHF.

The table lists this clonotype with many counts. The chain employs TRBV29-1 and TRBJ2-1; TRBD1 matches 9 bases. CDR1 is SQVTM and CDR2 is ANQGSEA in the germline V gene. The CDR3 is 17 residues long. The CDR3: CSGDRGTSAGAYNEQFF. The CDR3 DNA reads TGCAGTGGTGACAGGGGGACGTCAGCGGGTGCCTACAATGAGCAGTTCTTC.

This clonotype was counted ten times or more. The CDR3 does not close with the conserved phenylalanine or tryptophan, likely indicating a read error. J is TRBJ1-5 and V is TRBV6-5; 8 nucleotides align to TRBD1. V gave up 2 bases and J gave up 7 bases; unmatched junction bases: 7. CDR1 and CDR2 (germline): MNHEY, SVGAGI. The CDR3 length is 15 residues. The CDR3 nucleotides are TGTGCCAGCAGTTACGCAGGGGGCGCAGGGCAGCCCCAGCATTCT. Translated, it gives CASSYAGGAGQPQHS.

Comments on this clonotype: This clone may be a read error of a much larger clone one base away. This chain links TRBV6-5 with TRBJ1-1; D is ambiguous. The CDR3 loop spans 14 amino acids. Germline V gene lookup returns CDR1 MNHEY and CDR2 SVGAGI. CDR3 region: CASSYVGRGTGAFF. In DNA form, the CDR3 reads TGTGCCAGCAGTTATGTGGGAAGAGGCACTGGAGCTTTCTTT.

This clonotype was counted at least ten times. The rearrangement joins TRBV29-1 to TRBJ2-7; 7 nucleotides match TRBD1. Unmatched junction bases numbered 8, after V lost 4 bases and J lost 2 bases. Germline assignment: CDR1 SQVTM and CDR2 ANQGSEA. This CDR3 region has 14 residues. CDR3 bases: TGCAGCGTTGGAGAGACAGGGCGCACCTACGAGCAGTACTTC. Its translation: CSVGETGRTYEQYF.

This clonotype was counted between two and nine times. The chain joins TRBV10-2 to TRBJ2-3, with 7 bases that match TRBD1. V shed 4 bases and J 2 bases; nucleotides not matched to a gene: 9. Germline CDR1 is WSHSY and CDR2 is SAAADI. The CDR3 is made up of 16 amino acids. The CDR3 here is CASSAKTGLTTDTQYF. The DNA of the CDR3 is TGCGCCAGCAGTGCCAAGACAGGGTTGACCACAGATACGCAGTATTTT.

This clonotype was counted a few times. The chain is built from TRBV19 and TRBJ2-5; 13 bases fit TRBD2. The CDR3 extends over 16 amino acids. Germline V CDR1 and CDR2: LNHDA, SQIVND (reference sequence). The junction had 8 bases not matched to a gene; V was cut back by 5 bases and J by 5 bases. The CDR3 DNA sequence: TGTGCCAGTAGTTCTTGGACTAGCGGGAGTTCGGAGACCCAGTACTTC. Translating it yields CASSSWTSGSSETQYF.

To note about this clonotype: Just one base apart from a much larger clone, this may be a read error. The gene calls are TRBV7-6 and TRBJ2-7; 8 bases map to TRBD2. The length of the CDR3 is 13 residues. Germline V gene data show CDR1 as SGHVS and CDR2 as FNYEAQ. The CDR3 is CVSSMGLAYEQYF. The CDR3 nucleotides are TGTGTCAGCAGCATGGGACTAGCCTACGAGCAGTACTTC.

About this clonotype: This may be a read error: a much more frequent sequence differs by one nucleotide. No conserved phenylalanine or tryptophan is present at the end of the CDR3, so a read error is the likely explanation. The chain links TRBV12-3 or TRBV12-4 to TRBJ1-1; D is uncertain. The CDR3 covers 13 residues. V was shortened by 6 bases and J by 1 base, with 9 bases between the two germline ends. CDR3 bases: TGTGCCAGCAGCCGTGGCTGGAACACTGAAGCTTTCCTT. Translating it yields CASSRGWNTEAFL.

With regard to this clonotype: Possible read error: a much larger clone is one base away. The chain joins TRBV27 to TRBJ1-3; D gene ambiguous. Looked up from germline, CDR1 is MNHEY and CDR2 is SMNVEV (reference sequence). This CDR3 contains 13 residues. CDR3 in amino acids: CVSSSLSGNTIYF. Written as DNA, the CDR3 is TGTGTCAGCAGTTCCCTCTCTGGAAACACCATATATTTT.

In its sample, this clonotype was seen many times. The CDR3, as DNA: TGTGCCAGCCGGGGCCACTACGAGCAGTACTTC. Translation: CASRGHYEQYF. This chain connects TRBV7-9 to TRBJ2-7; D is tentatively TRBD1 or TRBD2 (5 bases each). Trimming stripped 8 bases from V and 3 bases from J, with 8 bases between. This CDR3 is 11 amino acids long. Germline V gives CDR1 SEHNR, CDR2 FQNEAQ (reference sequence). The full variable domain, in which reference TRBV7-9 and TRBJ2-7 provide the parts outside the CDR3, is DTGVSQNPRHKITKRGQNVTFRCDPISEHNRLYWYRQTLGQGPEFLTYFQNEAQLEKSRLLSDRFSAERPKGSFSTLEIQRTEQGDSAMYLCASRGHYEQYFGPGTRLTVT.

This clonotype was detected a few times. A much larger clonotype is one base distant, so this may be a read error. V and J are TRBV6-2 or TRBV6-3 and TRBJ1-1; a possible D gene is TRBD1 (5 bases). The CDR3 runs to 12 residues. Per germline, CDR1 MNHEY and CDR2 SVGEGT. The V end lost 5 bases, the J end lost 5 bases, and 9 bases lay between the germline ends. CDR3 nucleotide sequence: TGTGCCAGCAGTCAAGACAGAACTGAAGCTTTCTTT. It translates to CASSQDRTEAFF.

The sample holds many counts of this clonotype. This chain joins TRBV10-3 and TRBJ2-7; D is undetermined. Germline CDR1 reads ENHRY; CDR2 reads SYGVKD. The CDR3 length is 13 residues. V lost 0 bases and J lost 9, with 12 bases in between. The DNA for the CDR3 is TGTGCCATCAGTGAGTCGGTCTCTAGGGTGCAGTACTTC. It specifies CAISESVSRVQYF.